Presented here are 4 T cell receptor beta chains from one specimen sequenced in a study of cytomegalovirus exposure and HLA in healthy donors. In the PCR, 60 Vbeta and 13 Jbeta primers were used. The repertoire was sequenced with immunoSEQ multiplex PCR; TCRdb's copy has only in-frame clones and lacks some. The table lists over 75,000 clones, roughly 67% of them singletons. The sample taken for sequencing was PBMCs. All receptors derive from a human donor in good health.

For the CDR3, the DNA is TGTGCCAGCAGACCGGGACAGGGGGCGCGGGGGGGTGAAAAACTGTTTTTT. This encodes CASRPGQGARGGEKLFF. The gene calls are TRBV2 and TRBJ1-4; 12 nucleotides match TRBD1. The V gene's germline CDR1 is SNHLY and CDR2 FYNNEI. V dropped 6 bases and J dropped 7; count of bases not matched to a gene: 12. The CDR3 contains 17 residues.

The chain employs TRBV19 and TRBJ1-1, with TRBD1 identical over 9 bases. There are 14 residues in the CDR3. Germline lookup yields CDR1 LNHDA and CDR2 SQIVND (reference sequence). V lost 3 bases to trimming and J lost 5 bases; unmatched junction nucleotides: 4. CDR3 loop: CASSIGTGKTEAFF. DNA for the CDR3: TGTGCCAGTAGTATTGGGACAGGGAAGACTGAAGCTTTCTTT.

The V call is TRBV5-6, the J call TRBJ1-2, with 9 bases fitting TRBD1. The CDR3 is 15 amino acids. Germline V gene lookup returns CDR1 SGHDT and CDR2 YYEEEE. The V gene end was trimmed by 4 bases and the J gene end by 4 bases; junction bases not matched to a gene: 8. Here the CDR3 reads CASSRDGTGSYGYTF. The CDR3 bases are TGTGCCAGCAGCCGGGACGGGACAGGGAGCTATGGCTACACCTTC.

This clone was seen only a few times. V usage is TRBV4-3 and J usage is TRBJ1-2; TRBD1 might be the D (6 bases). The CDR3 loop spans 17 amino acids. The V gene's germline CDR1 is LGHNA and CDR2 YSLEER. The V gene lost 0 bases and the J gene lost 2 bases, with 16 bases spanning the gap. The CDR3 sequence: CASSQEVGAGANYGYTF. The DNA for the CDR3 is TGCGCCAGCAGCCAAGAAGTCGGGGCAGGGGCAAACTATGGCTACACCTTC.